The following is a T cell receptor beta chain sequence with its context. This record belongs to a study of blood T cell repertoires in COVID-19. Looking at the study overall: Acute and convalescent COVID-19 samples came from the United States, Italy and Spain.

TCRdb's table, derived via immunoSEQ multiplex PCR, lists solely in-frame clones and lacks some. The sample shows over 110,000 clones, 70% to 85% of them seen only once. The source material was peripheral blood. The origin of this receptor is a man in his 60s with acute or convalescent COVID-19.

CDR3 amino acids: CASSVAPSGPDGEQYF. In DNA, the CDR3 is TGTGCCAGCAGCGTAGCTCCCAGCGGACCTGATGGGGAGCAGTACTTC. The gene calls are TRBV9 and TRBJ2-7, with a tentative D call TRBD2 (5 bases). V dropped 0 bases and J dropped 7 bases, with 20 bases sitting between them. Germline CDR1 reads SGDLS; CDR2 reads YYNGEE. This CDR3 has 16 residues.